The present T cell receptor (beta chain) was sequenced within a study of cytomegalovirus exposure and HLA in healthy donors. This CDR3 is built from 13 residues. The germline CDR1 and CDR2 sequences are LNHDA and SQIVND (reference sequence). V was pared by 7 bases and J by 2 bases, with 11 bases between. Study-level points and caveats: Many donors carried some public TCRs, although rarity characterized most TCR sequences.

PCR amplification relied on 60 Vbeta primers (plus 13 Jbeta primers). Repertoires were generated with immunoSEQ multiplex PCR, while TCRdb's copy carries only in-frame clones and drops some. The table records about 150,000 clones, 73% of them present only once. As for this clone: Its antigen is not known.

This chain uses TRBV19 with TRBJ1-1, with a tentative D call TRBD1 (6 bases). Input material: PBMCs. The sequence was collected from a woman aged 18-29 years in good health and CMV-seropositive. The chain's CDR3 is CASMDSRNTEAFF. DNA for the CDR3: TGTGCCAGTATGGACAGCAGAAACACTGAAGCTTTCTTT. Full variable domain (remainder filled in from reference TRBV19 and TRBJ1-1): DGGITQSPKYLFRKEGQNVTLSCEQNLNHDAMYWYRQDPGQGLRLIYYSQIVNDFQKGDIAEGYSVSREKKESFPLTVTSAQKNPTAFYLCASMDSRNTEAFFGQGTRLTVV.